Sequencing of this TCR beta chain was carried out in a study of control samples from healthy donors and cancer patients. This table comes from immunoSEQ multiplex PCR, and its TCRdb copy is limited to in-frame clones, with some not included. The sample lists roughly 150,000 clones, almost 90% seen once, with approximately 1.8% in the top ten. This receptor was identified in a man in his late teens or twenties in good health. The sample consisted of blood.

The CDR3 is CASSLRDGYGYTF. The CDR3 DNA reads TGCGCCAGCAGCTTGAGGGACGGCTATGGCTACACCTTC. V is TRBV5-1 and J is TRBJ1-2, with D tentatively TRBD1 (5 bases). The CDR3 has 13 amino acids. The germline gives CDR1 SGHRS, CDR2 YFSETQ. Trimming stripped 1 base from V and 4 bases from J, with 8 bases between.